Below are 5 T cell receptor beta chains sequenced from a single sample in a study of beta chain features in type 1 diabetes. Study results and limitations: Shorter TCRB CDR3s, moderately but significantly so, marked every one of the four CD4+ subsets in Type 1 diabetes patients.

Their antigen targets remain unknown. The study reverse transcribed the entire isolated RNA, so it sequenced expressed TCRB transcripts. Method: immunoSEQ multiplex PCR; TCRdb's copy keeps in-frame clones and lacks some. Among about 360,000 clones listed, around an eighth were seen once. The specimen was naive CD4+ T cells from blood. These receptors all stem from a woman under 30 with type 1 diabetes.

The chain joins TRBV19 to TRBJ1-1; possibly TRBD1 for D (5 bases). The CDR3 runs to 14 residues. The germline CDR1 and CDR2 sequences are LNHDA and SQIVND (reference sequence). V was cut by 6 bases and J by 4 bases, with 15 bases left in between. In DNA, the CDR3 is TGTGCCAGTAGGACTCCAGGGTTCCGCACTGAAGCTTTCTTT. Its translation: CASRTPGFRTEAFF.

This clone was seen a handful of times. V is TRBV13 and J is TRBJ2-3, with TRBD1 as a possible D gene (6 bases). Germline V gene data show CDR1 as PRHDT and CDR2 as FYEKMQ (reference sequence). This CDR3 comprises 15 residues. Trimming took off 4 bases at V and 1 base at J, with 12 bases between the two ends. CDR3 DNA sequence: TGTGCCAGCAGCTCCCCCTGGGGGCGCACAGATACGCAGTATTTT. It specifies CASSSPWGRTDTQYF.

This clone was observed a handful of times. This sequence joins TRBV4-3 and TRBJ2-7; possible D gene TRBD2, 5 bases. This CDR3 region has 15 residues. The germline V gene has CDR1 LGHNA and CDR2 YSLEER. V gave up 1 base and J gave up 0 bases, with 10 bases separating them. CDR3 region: CASSQGTLTSYEQYF. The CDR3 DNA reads TGCGCCAGCAGCCAAGGGACTCTCACCTCCTACGAGCAGTACTTC.

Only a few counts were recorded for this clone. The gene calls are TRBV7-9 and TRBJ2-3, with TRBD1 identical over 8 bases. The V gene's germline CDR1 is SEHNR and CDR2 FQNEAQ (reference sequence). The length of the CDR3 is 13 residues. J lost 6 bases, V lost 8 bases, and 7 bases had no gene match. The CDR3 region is CASSSGGKDTQYF. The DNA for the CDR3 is TGTGCCAGCTCGTCAGGGGGCAAGGATACGCAGTATTTT.

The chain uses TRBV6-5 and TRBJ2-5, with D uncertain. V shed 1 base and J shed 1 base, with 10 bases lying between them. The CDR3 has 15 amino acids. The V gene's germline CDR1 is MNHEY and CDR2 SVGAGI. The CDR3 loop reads CASSYFIRRQETQYF. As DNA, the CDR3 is TGTGCCAGCAGTTACTTTATCAGGCGCCAAGAGACCCAGTACTTC.